The entry below gives a single T cell receptor (beta chain) sequence along with its context. These data are taken from a study of shared clonotypes between healthy human individuals. Sorted-subset replicate PCR reactions contained 200 to 250 ng DNA, corresponding to tens of thousands of T cell genomes. Here immunoSEQ multiplex PCR was the method, and the copy in TCRdb shows in-frame clones only, minus some. This sample has under 1,100,000 clones, with approximately 76% found just once. This TCR was recovered from a man aged 18 to 29 in good health. The sample was memory CD4+ T cells sorted from blood. Subset meaning: CD45RA-negative fraction.

The CDR3 DNA reads as TGTGCCACGCAATACAGGGCTTCGGAGACCCAGTACTTC. Translation gives CATQYRASETQYF. The V gene is TRBV2, the J gene TRBJ2-5; possibly TRBD1 for D (6 bases). The CDR3 is made up of 13 amino acids. Germline V gives CDR1 SNHLY, CDR2 FYNNEI. V was trimmed by 10 bases and J by 5 bases, leaving 17 bases between them.